This is a list of T cell receptor beta chains from one sample in a study of post-analysis software for immune sequencing data. Using its own MiXCR run on the PCR reads, TCRdb lists one record per CDR3 protein. The sample includes almost 700,000 distinct CDR3 sequences, roughly three fifths seen only once; the top ten take around 10%. The sequenced sample consisted of blood. These TCRs come from a girl aged 2-10 years with multiple sclerosis. CDR3s include the opening cysteine and the closing phenylalanine or tryptophan. The D gene is left open where the match is weak. Not all rows give a size; the values are once, few, many and, for expanded clones, a class.

>TRBJ1-4|TRBD1|TRBV11-2|NA
TGTGCCAGCAGCTTTGTCCCCCGGGGACAGGGGGCGAGAGCCACTAATGAAAAACTGTTTTTT
CASSFVPRGQGARATNEKLFF
>TRBJ2-1|NA|TRBV5-5|once
TGTGCCAGCAGCTTGGAGTCAGGTCAAGTCTGTGAGCAGTTCTTC
CASSLESGQVCEQFF
>TRBJ2-1|NA|TRBV5-1|NA
TGCGCCAGCAGCTCCGCGAAGGAAGCATACTCCTACAATGAGCAGTTCTTC
CASSSAKEAYSYNEQFF
>TRBJ2-4|TRBD1|TRBV5-1|once
TGCGCCAGCAGTCCGGGACAGCCCCCGGACATTCAGTACTTC
CASSPGQPPDIQYF
>TRBJ2-1|NA|TRBV12-3/TRBV12-4|NA
TGTGCCAGCAGTTCCGAGGGCAGGGGAGGTTCGGGAGAGACCCAGTTCTTC
CASSSEGRGGSGETQFF
>TRBJ1-5|NA|TRBV3-1|NA
TGTGCCAGCAGCCAAGATTCCCAGCCCCAGCATTTT
CASSQDSQPQHF
>TRBJ2-7|TRBD2|TRBV6-1|NA
TGTGCCAGCAGAACAGGGGCACGGACTAGCGGGGGGGGCAGCTCCTACGAGCAGTACTTC
CASRTGARTSGGGSSYEQYF
>TRBJ1-2|NA|TRBV5-1|NA
TGCGCCAGCAGCTTGGAAGGACTGCTCTATGGCTACACCTTC
CASSLEGLLYGYTF
>TRBJ2-3|NA|TRBV12-3/TRBV12-4|many
TGTGCCAGCAGTTTAGGAGATACGCAGTATTTT
CASSLGDTQYF
>TRBJ2-1|TRBD1|TRBV7-2|NA
TGTGCCAGCAGCCGAGACAGGGGGGGGGATGAGCAGTTCTTC
CASSRDRGGDEQFF
>TRBJ2-1|NA|TRBV6-2/TRBV6-3|NA
TGTGCCAGCTCGGCTCGGGACTCCCTCTTAACCTACAATGAGCAGTTCTTC
CASSARDSLLTYNEQFF
>TRBJ2-7|NA|TRBV20-1|few
TGCAGTGCTAGAGGAGACGGAGGGAACTACGAGCAGTACTTC
CSARGDGGNYEQYF
>TRBJ1-2|NA|TRBV29-1|NA
TGCACCACAACAGGGTCCGGCTATGGCTACACCTTC
CTTTGSGYGYTF
>TRBJ2-1|NA|TRBV12-3/TRBV12-4|NA
TGTGCCAGCAGTTTTTCAGAGAGCCCTCACAAGCAGTTCTTC
CASSFSESPHKQFF
>TRBJ2-7|TRBD2|TRBV11-1|few
TGTGCCAGCAGCTTAGGATCCCGTACTAGCGGTTCCTCCGAGCAGTACTTC
CASSLGSRTSGSSEQYF
>TRBJ2-3|NA|TRBV29-1|few
TGCAGCGTGACGCCGATCGGCACAGATACGCAGTATTTT
CSVTPIGTDTQYF
>TRBJ2-1|TRBD2|TRBV5-1|NA
TGCGCCAGCAGCTTAGCGGGGGGGCTGTACAGTGAGCAGTTCTTC
CASSLAGGLYSEQFF
>TRBJ2-5|NA|TRBV7-3|NA
TGTGCCAGCAGTCCAAGACTAGGCACTAGCTTTAGGGAGCAGTACTTC
CASSPRLGTSFREQYF
>TRBJ2-7|TRBD2|TRBV5-1|NA
TGCGCCAGCAGCTTGGTAGCCGGGGGGGACTACGAGCAGTACTTC
CASSLVAGGDYEQYF
>TRBJ2-1|NA|TRBV6-2/TRBV6-3|once
TGTGCCTGTAGCAAGGGCTACTACAATGAGCAGTTCTTC
CACSKGYYNEQFF
>TRBJ1-4|NA|TRBV7-8|few
TGTGCCAGCAGCGGAGGGACGGAGGAAAAACTGTTTTTT
CASSGGTEEKLFF
>TRBJ2-1|TRBD2|TRBV12-3/TRBV12-4|NA
TGTGCCAGCACCGCAGCGGGGGTGCAGTTCTTC
CASTAAGVQFF
>TRBJ2-3|TRBD1|TRBV12-3/TRBV12-4|NA
TGTGCCACCTCGACAGGGGGCGCCTTGGCAGATACGCAGTATTTT
CATSTGGALADTQYF
>TRBJ2-5|NA|TRBV12-3/TRBV12-4|NA
TGTGCCAGCAGTAACAGGGTAGAGACCCAGTACTTC
CASSNRVETQYF
>TRBJ2-4|NA|TRBV7-2|NA
TGTGCCAGCAGCTTTACACAGGGAGACATTCAGTACTTC
CASSFTQGDIQYF
>TRBJ2-7|TRBD1|TRBV20-1|NA
TGCAGTGCTAGAAGACAGGGCTCCTACGAGCAGTACTTC
CSARRQGSYEQYF
>TRBJ2-1|NA|TRBV20-1|few
TGCAGTGCTAGAGATATTAGAAGGGATGCGAATGAGCAGTTCTTC
CSARDIRRDANEQFF
>TRBJ2-5|NA|TRBV6-5|few
TGTGCCAGCAGTTACCTGGCAGAAGAGACCCAGTACTTC
CASSYLAEETQYF
>TRBJ2-7|TRBD2|TRBV12-3/TRBV12-4|NA
TGTGCCAGCAGCCGACTAGCGGGAGTGGGTTCTACGGACGAGCAGTACTTC
CASSRLAGVGSTDEQYF
>TRBJ2-7|NA|TRBV29-1|once
TGCAGCGTCCACGCGGGCGGTCAGATCGACGAGCGGTACTTC
CSVHAGGQIDERYF
>TRBJ2-5|NA|TRBV14|NA
TGTGCCAGCAGCCAAAGTAGTTGGTACCAAGAGACCCAGTACTTC
CASSQSSWYQETQYF